This T cell receptor (beta chain) was sequenced in a study of neurological immune-mediated disorders. Findings of the study overall: The study found the most TCR clonal expansion in HTLV-1-associated myelopathy and the least in multiple sclerosis, below healthy controls.

Trimming at V came to 0 bases and at J to 6 bases, leaving 5 bases not matched to a gene. Germline CDR1 and CDR2: SGHAT and FQNNGV. CDR3 length equals 16 residues. This clonotype was observed at least ten times. Its target is unknown. TCRdb re-derived calls from the 5' RACE reads in MiXCR, one entry per CDR3 protein. This table holds about 66,000 distinct CDR3 sequences, roughly 3.9% found once. What was sequenced was PBMCs. The receptor was isolated from a man younger than 45 with multiple sclerosis. The genes are TRBV11-2 and TRBJ2-1, with 10 bases identical to TRBD2. This CDR3 reads CASSLDRSGGANEQFF. The CDR3 region has the DNA TGTGCCAGCAGCTTAGATAGGAGCGGGGGGGCCAATGAGCAGTTCTTC.